Described below is a single T cell receptor (beta chain) sequence and its context. Its specificity is not known. All patients experienced relapse after autologous stem cell transplantation, and brentuximab vedotin exposure was variable. Trimming took 4 bases from V and 3 from J; bases not matched to a gene: 17. In germline, CDR1 is SGDLS, CDR2 YYNGEE. This CDR3 spans 18 amino acids. This specimen belongs to a study of PD-1 blockade in classical Hodgkin lymphoma. At the level of the study: Patients were treated with nivolumab at 3 mg/kg, and this was given intravenously every 2 weeks. Study-wide points: Newly diagnosed patients were said to have less baseline TCR diversity than healthy donors did. Still unresolved is the cause of the repertoire differences, which may be disease activity or prior therapy.

The repertoire was sequenced with immunoSEQ multiplex PCR; TCRdb's copy has only in-frame clones and lacks some. This sample has tens of thousands of clones; approximately 88% occur once, and the top ten carry less than 25%. This specimen was peripheral blood mononuclear cells (PBMCs), taken at baseline. The TCR originated in a human donor with classical Hodgkin lymphoma. This sequence joins TRBV9 and TRBJ2-7, with TRBD2 matching over 9 bases. The CDR3 region has the DNA TGTGCCAGCAGCACAAGCCCCCGGCTAGCGGGGCTAAACTACGAGCAGTACTTC. This codes for CASSTSPRLAGLNYEQYF.